These 17 T cell receptor beta chains came from one sample sequenced in a study of PD-1 blockade in classical Hodgkin lymphoma. Time point in this sample: newly diagnosed, previously untreated cHL patient sample. From thawed PBMCs, CD4+ T cells were purified using magnetic negative selection. Sequenced by immunoSEQ multiplex PCR; TCRdb stores in-frame clones only, minus some. The repertoire holds roughly 27,000 clones, with around 90% as singletons. The sample consisted of CD4+ T cells from blood. The receptors come from a human donor with classical Hodgkin lymphoma.

The chain links TRBV6-5 to TRBJ1-1, with D tentatively TRBD1 (5 bases). V was shortened by 2 bases and J by 0 bases, with 10 bases between the two germline ends. The CDR3 sequence is 15 residues long. Looked up from germline, CDR1 is MNHEY and CDR2 is SVGAGI. The CDR3 nucleotides read TGTGCCAGCAGTTACGGGGGGGGGATGAACACTGAAGCTTTCTTT. It encodes CASSYGGGMNTEAFF.

CDR3 DNA sequence: TGTGCCAGCAGCCCCTTCGGACCTGCGAACACCGGGGAGCTGTTTTTT. Amino acid sequence: CASSPFGPANTGELFF. The chain links TRBV7-6 to TRBJ2-2, with no clear D. The V gene's germline CDR1 is SGHVS and CDR2 FNYEAQ. The CDR3 is made up of 16 amino acids. Trimming removed 5 bases at V and 0 bases at J, with 13 bases between.

In nucleotides, the CDR3 is TGTGCCAGCAGCTTAGTCGGCCCCGCGGATGAGCAGTTCTTC. This gives the protein CASSLVGPADEQFF. The V and J genes are TRBV7-9 and TRBJ2-1; D call uncertain. Germline V CDR1 and CDR2: SEHNR, FQNEAQ (reference sequence). This CDR3 has 14 amino acids. Trimming removed 1 base from V and 8 bases from J, with 12 bases in between.

The chain combines TRBV5-5 with TRBJ2-7, with a weak D call TRBD1 (6 bases). CDR1 is SGHKS and CDR2 is YYEKEE in the germline V gene (reference sequence). V dropped 4 bases and J dropped 0 bases, with 14 bases sitting between them. The CDR3 is made up of 15 amino acids. This CDR3 is CASSEFTGHSYEQYF. The CDR3, as DNA: TGTGCCAGCAGCGAATTTACGGGACACTCCTACGAGCAGTACTTC.

The chain recombines TRBV7-2 with TRBJ2-7; TRBD1 agrees at 7 bases. The CDR3 contains 14 residues. Germline V gene lookup returns CDR1 SGHTA and CDR2 FQGNSA. Trimming took 5 bases from V and 5 from J; bases not matched to a gene: 9. The CDR3 bases are TGTGCCAGCAGCCCAGCAGGGGGTAGGCACGAGCAGTACTTC. Residues: CASSPAGGRHEQYF.

The chain couples TRBV19 to TRBJ1-4, with D possibly being TRBD1 (5 bases). The CDR3 consists of 14 residues. Trimming took 5 bases from V and 4 from J, leaving 11 bases between them. CDR1 and CDR2 from the germline V gene are LNHDA and SQIVND (reference sequence). The CDR3 sequence: CASSPGRHNEKLFF. The CDR3 nucleotides read TGTGCCAGTAGTCCGGGACGGCATAATGAAAAACTGTTTTTT.

The rearrangement uses TRBV19 and TRBJ2-2; the match to TRBD2 covers 7 bases. CDR1 is LNHDA, CDR2 SQIVND, per germline (reference sequence). The CDR3 length is 16 residues. V was pared by 5 bases and J by 0 bases, with 6 bases of the junction left unmatched. CDR3 sequence reads: CASSASGGSNTGELFF. The CDR3 DNA follows: TGTGCCAGTAGTGCTTCGGGGGGTTCGAACACCGGGGAGCTGTTTTTT.

The chain is built from TRBV18 and TRBJ2-5; D call uncertain. V dropped 1 base and J dropped 1 base, with 7 bases sitting between them. The CDR3 has 14 amino acids. Germline loops: CDR1 KGHSH, CDR2 LQKENI. The CDR3 spells CASSPQGLQETQYF. DNA for the CDR3: TGTGCCAGCTCACCACAAGGGCTCCAAGAGACCCAGTACTTC.

This clone showed up just a few times. This chain connects TRBV2 to TRBJ1-5; D gene ambiguous. The V end lost 3 bases, the J end lost 4 bases, and 7 bases lay between the germline ends. Germline CDR1 is SNHLY and CDR2 is FYNNEI. The CDR3 runs to 13 residues. The chain's CDR3 is CASSDHENQPQHF. The CDR3 coding sequence is TGTGCCAGCAGTGACCATGAGAATCAGCCCCAGCATTTT.

This rearrangement joins TRBV21-1 to TRBJ2-2. TRBV21-1 is reported as a pseudogene. The CDR3 has 14 residues. The DNA of the CDR3 is TGTGCCAGCAGCAAATGGATTGACACCGGGGAGCTGTTTTTT. It specifies CASSKWIDTGELFF.

The V and J genes are TRBV6-6 and TRBJ2-7; TRBD2 agrees at 11 bases. Per the germline V gene, CDR1 is MNHNY and CDR2 is SVGAGI (reference sequence). This CDR3 contains 14 residues. V dropped 2 bases and J dropped 6; count of bases not matched to a gene: 3. CDR3 residues: CASSYTSGRSEQYF. CDR3 coding DNA: TGTGCCAGCAGTTACACTAGCGGGAGAAGCGAGCAGTACTTC.

The chain is built from TRBV7-2 and TRBJ2-2; 7 bases align to TRBD2. The CDR3 contains 17 residues. The ends lost 5 bases at V and 1 base at J; junction bases unmatched: 10. Per germline, CDR1 SGHTA and CDR2 FQGNSA. The CDR3 protein is CASSPFRAGVNTGELFF. DNA of the CDR3: TGTGCCAGCAGCCCTTTTCGCGCGGGGGTGAACACCGGGGAGCTGTTTTTT.

The chain couples TRBV7-2 to TRBJ2-3; TRBD2 aligns across 8 bases. The CDR3 sequence is 13 residues long. V lost 4 bases, J lost 4 bases, and 1 base stayed unmatched. Germline loops: CDR1 SGHTA, CDR2 FQGNSA. In DNA form, the CDR3 reads TGTGCCAGCAGCTGGGGACTAGCAGATACGCAGTATTTT. It translates to CASSWGLADTQYF.

The J gene is TRBJ2-1, the V gene TRBV19; TRBD1 matches 9 bases. The CDR3 covers 19 residues. CDR1 is LNHDA and CDR2 is SQIVND in the germline V gene (reference sequence). V shed 3 bases and J 8 bases; nucleotides not matched to a gene: 20. The CDR3 nucleotides read TGTGCCAGTAGTATCACAGGGGGCGCTGGGGCGGGAGTCCAGGATGAGCAGTTCTTC. This codes for CASSITGGAGAGVQDEQFF.

V gene TRBV10-2 combines with J gene TRBJ2-5, with 8 bases fitting TRBD1. Per germline, CDR1 WSHSY and CDR2 SAAADI. This CDR3 contains 13 residues. With V trimmed by 9 bases and J by 4 bases, 7 bases remained unmatched. Here the CDR3 DNA reads TGCGCCAGTACAGACAGGGGAGGAGAGACCCAGTACTTC. As protein: CASTDRGGETQYF.

V is TRBV7-9 and J is TRBJ2-3; 14 nucleotides align to TRBD2. V shed 5 bases, J shed 3 bases, and the junction held 4 bases outside the gene matches. CDR1 and CDR2 from the germline V gene are SEHNR and FQNEAQ (reference sequence). This CDR3 has 16 residues. This CDR3 reads CASSLGLAGETDTQYF. The CDR3 DNA reads as TGTGCCAGCAGCCTGGGACTAGCGGGAGAGACAGATACGCAGTATTTT.

The rearrangement joins TRBV7-2 to TRBJ1-3; tentative D call: TRBD1 (5 bases). The ends were cut back, 1 base at V and 8 bases at J, with 9 bases in the middle. There are 13 residues in the CDR3. Germline CDR1 reads SGHTA; CDR2 reads FQGNSA. CDR3 amino acids: CASSLGQGDTIYF. The CDR3 nucleotides read TGTGCCAGCAGCTTAGGTCAGGGAGACACCATATATTTT.